Listed below are T cell receptor beta chains from one sample, sequenced in a study of T cells in Graves' hyperthyroidism and ophthalmopathy. From the multiplex PCR reads, TCRdb called clonotypes with MiXCR, one entry per CDR3 protein. Among roughly 570,000 distinct CDR3 sequences listed, around 45% were seen once. The sequenced sample was peripheral blood or thyroid tissue (not recorded which). These receptors were collected from a woman aged 18-29 years with Graves' hyperthyroidism. The conserved cysteine and the conserved F or W are not part of the CDR3 here. The order of the fields is V gene, J gene, CDR3 protein.

TRBV24-1	TRBJ2-1	ATSAPSGRGNEQF
TRBV4-1	TRBJ2-7	ASSQTEAVEYEQY
TRBV11-3	TRBJ2-5	ASSDLGTEQETQY
TRBV10-3	TRBJ1-6	AIGSGRKGSPLH
TRBV10-2	TRBJ1-2	ASSTGGFYGYT
TRBV19	TRBJ2-2	ATLKGTGELF
TRBV6-2/TRBV6-3	TRBJ2-7	ASSPDRDYEQY
TRBV24-1	TRBJ2-3	ATSVRGRGPDTQY
TRBV6-1	TRBJ1-5	ASSQLDQPQH
TRBV7-9	TRBJ1-5	ASSLDA
TRBV27	TRBJ2-3	ASRRGADTQY
TRBV6-5	TRBJ2-5	ASSYSQGTGEEETQY
TRBV7-2	TRBJ2-7	ASSPGLAGGYEQY
TRBV7-2	TRBJ2-7	ASSLAGTSGKKEQY
TRBV15	TRBJ1-2	ATSSLAHGGAGGYT
TRBV29-1	TRBJ2-7	SSGAGTASYEQY
TRBV25-1	TRBJ2-3	ASSESGRGTDTQY
TRBV2	TRBJ2-2	ASSGSGELF
TRBV12-3/TRBV12-4	TRBJ1-1	ASSTPGTGVSEAF
TRBV24-1	TRBJ2-7	ATSDTGTGAYEQY
TRBV2	TRBJ2-7	ASSVPHTATQY
TRBV7-9	TRBJ1-5	ASTTGADQPQH
TRBV20-1	TRBJ1-4	SARGQGEIKDEKLF
TRBV12-3/TRBV12-4	TRBJ2-1	ASSYDPGGWDEQF
TRBV7-8	TRBJ2-5	ASSLGLLELRETQY
TRBV14	TRBJ2-5	ASSRAGGETQY
TRBV19	TRBJ2-2	ASRDRVDTGELF
TRBV10-3	TRBJ2-2	AIKAPGQTTGELF
TRBV4-2	TRBJ2-7	ASSPSGLADSYEQY
TRBV2	TRBJ2-7	ASSGLPINEQY
TRBV24-1	TRBJ2-7	ATSGTSGKEQY
TRBV12-5	TRBJ2-2	ASGLAVGTFANTGELF
TRBV19	TRBJ1-1	ASSLVAYNEAF
TRBV19	TRBJ2-7	ASSIGREQY
TRBV29-1	TRBJ1-2	SLRGGYT
TRBV7-2	TRBJ2-3	ASSLSAGGPQY
TRBV6-5	TRBJ1-2	ASSYRAGYGYT
TRBV24-1	TRBJ2-7	ATSRQGGNNEQY
TRBV4-1	TRBJ1-1	ASSQHGMAEAF
TRBV19	TRBJ2-5	ASSEGMLGETQY
TRBV7-6	TRBJ2-5	ASSSDRAQETQY
TRBV11-1	TRBJ1-3	ASSLRRDTIY
TRBV7-9	TRBJ1-2	ASSAVRGDRAGGYGYT
TRBV15	TRBJ2-2	ATSRGGSSVGELF
TRBV27	TRBJ1-2	ASSLGQGKGYGYT
TRBV7-6	TRBJ1-5	ASSSRGAGRHQPQH
TRBV7-9	TRBJ1-3	ASLDRDGNTIY
TRBV7-3	TRBJ2-5	ASSSQPGLKETQY
TRBV27	TRBJ1-2	ASRGTGQGYT
TRBV6-4	TRBJ1-4	ASSEGLF
TRBV4-3	TRBJ1-5	ASGQDWNAEGGGQPQH
TRBV20-1	TRBJ2-6	SASSGGSGANVLT
TRBV27	TRBJ2-7	ASKVTGNYEQY
TRBV7-2	TRBJ2-5	ASSLDGDSPY
TRBV15	TRBJ1-2	ATSSYGGTLNYGYT
TRBV29-1	TRBJ1-2	SRETVDGYT
TRBV7-9	TRBJ1-3	ASSLAGASNSGNTIY
TRBV29-1	TRBJ1-2	SARQGDGGYT
TRBV30	TRBJ1-2	AWSVGGGTGYT